Listed below are T cell receptor beta chains from one sample, sequenced in a study of OX40 agonist ivuxolimab in advanced cancers. Using immunoSEQ multiplex PCR, the repertoire was profiled, and TCRdb retains in-frame clones only, with some absent. Of about 82,000 clones in the sample, 65% to 90% were seen once. Sample: CD4+ or CD8+ T cells sorted from blood, taken in a trial of the OX40 agonist ivuxolimab. All receptors derive from an adult with an advanced solid tumor such as melanoma, head and neck, liver or kidney cancer. Each CDR3 is given with its conserved first and last residue. Each record gives: V gene, clone size, CDR3 protein. Clone size, where shown, is once, few, many, or a class for clones that have expanded.

TRBV21-1	.	CATDGTTFRVDTQYF
TRBV2	.	CASSRGREETQYF
TRBV27	.	CASSLGRNYEQYF
TRBV5-1	.	CASSFSPGRDYLLTQYF
TRBV5-6	.	CASSLVTVQETQYF
TRBV18	.	CASSPTTGAMNTEAFF
TRBV6-1	.	CASGRQDHTDTQYF
TRBV2	.	CASRGLAGLTYEQYF
TRBV11-2	.	CASSLGGGTTDTQYF
TRBV6-1	once	CASSEDSDRVEQYF
TRBV5-1	.	CASSLARGYSYEQYF
TRBV6-1	.	CASIGERAFF
TRBV29-1	.	CSVVSWGTEAFF
TRBV5-4	.	CASSWPGGGYGYTF
TRBV11-1	.	CASSFGGSSTDTQYF
TRBV5-1	.	CASSLAPDRETYEQYF
TRBV6-5	.	CASRPGQYMNTEAFF
TRBV6-6	once	CASSSGTSADNEQFF
TRBV6-5	.	CASTDSGGYEQFF
TRBV5-1	.	CASSLGTSGPETQYF
TRBV7-9	.	CASSPSYEQYF
TRBV5-1	.	CASSENPGQGADTQYF
TRBV5-1	.	CASSQGTDDQPQHF
TRBV25-1	.	CASSGVYEQYF
TRBV5-1	.	CASSLAGGGTEQYF
TRBV6-6	.	CASNPGGKNEQFF
TRBV19	once	CASSIQGQGYGYTF
TRBV30	.	CAWSYPDRTNEKLFF
TRBV7-9	.	CASSHTTENTEAFF
TRBV19	.	CASSPDRPGGGYTF
TRBV11-2	.	CASSPLTDGTDTQYF
TRBV6-1	.	CASTTSWDEQFF
TRBV7-6	few	CASSSVGGAGYTF
TRBV9	.	CASSRGQETQYF
TRBV6-6	.	CASSYGVWVQETQYF
TRBV5-1	.	CASSLADRNTEAFF
TRBV11-2	.	CASSLDQETQYF
TRBV5-1	.	CASSSSGLLSYEQYF
TRBV19	.	CASSSPQGAEAFF
TRBV5-1	.	CASSLGGLPGYNEQFF
TRBV9	once	CASSVATSGSSGYNEQFF
TRBV11-3	.	CASSPPPAATGGYTF
TRBV5-4	.	CASSLDLGGNQPQHF
TRBV11-3	.	CASSNGELFF
TRBV5-5	.	CASSVRMSINEQFF
TRBV29-1	.	CSVAGVSNASGELFF
TRBV10-1	.	CASLVAGGYNEQFF
TRBV5-1	.	CASSLGGGGEDYGYTF
TRBV6-5	.	CASSTSTGTDTQYF
TRBV5-1	.	CASSSGGNYGYTF
TRBV5-1	.	CASRRDREADTQYF
TRBV10-3	.	CAISEDRARNTEAFF
TRBV5-6	.	CASSFGDRAAEAFF
TRBV9	.	CASSPVRAGTGELFF
TRBV14	few	CASSYNRDGYTF
TRBV19	.	CASSIRDRAANQPQHF
TRBV18	.	CASSPGQLGTDTQYF
TRBV2	.	CASSDRAYTNEQYF
TRBV9	.	CASSEGGSISYEQYF
TRBV19	.	CASKGQGIHEQFF